This TCR beta chain was captured by sequencing in a study of control samples from healthy donors and cancer patients (dated by TCRdb to about 2020). As concerns this clone: Its antigen remains unidentified. The record has no base qualities; no much larger clone is one base away.

Compared with germline, V lacks 3 bases and J lacks 5 bases; bases without a gene match: 9. Its CDR3 holds 17 amino acids, cysteine through phenylalanine. The kept DNA is CDR3 alone, 51 bases in frame from the first base. According to the germline V gene, CDR1 reads MDHEN and CDR2 reads SYDVKM. The library relied on the immunoSEQ multiplex PCR assay. TCRdb took over this immuneACCESS table, retaining in-frame rearrangements with V and J assigned. Such tables are incomplete; in checked studies, under half of the missing clones stem from an unresolved V gene, and the remainder is unexplained. For this sample there are approximately 80,000 clones; roughly 91% appear just once. The ten most abundant clones make up 15% to 18% of the sample.

The specimen was blood. This chain joins TRBV28 to TRBJ2-1; TRBD2 lines up with 11 middle nucleotides. This TCR was sampled from a man under 40 in good health. Here the CDR3 is given as CASSFVPGTSGHNEQFF. The base sequence is TGTGCCAGCAGTTTTGTCCCCGGGACTAGCGGACACAATGAGCAGTTCTTC. Outside the CDR3, residues come from the reference TRBV28 and TRBJ2-1 proteins, so the full variable domain is: DVKVTQSSRYLVKRTGEKVFLECVQDMDHENMFWYRQDPGLGLRLIYFSYDVKMKEKGDIPEGYSVSREKKERFSLILESASTNQTSMYLCASSFVPGTSGHNEQFFGPGTRLTVL.